The TCR beta chain under discussion was sequenced for a study of spatial heterogeneity in lung cancer. Note on this clonotype: Antigen specificity is unknown. The library was prepared for alpha chains; this beta chain is a stray read, so its frequency means little.

Time point denoted: sample taken at primary tumor resection. TCRdb called the 5' RACE reads again in MiXCR, with one record for every CDR3 protein. The sample records about 19,000 distinct CDR3 sequences, roughly 9% being singletons. Study-level results: Mutation counts in tumors were tracked by counts of expanded intratumoral alpha and beta TCRs.

CDR1 SGHVS and CDR2 FQNEAQ come from the germline V gene. This CDR3 comprises 15 residues. After removal of 0 bases from V and 3 bases from J, the junction contained 4 bases not matched to a gene. This material consisted of lung tumor tissue, taken at surgery. This chain joins TRBV7-8 and TRBJ2-5; TRBD1 matches at 7 bases. This clonotype was obtained from a female donor with early-stage non-small cell lung cancer. This chain's CDR3 is CASSLAGTVKETQYF. The CDR3 DNA reads as TGTGCCAGCAGCTTAGCTGGGACAGTGAAAGAGACCCAGTACTTC.